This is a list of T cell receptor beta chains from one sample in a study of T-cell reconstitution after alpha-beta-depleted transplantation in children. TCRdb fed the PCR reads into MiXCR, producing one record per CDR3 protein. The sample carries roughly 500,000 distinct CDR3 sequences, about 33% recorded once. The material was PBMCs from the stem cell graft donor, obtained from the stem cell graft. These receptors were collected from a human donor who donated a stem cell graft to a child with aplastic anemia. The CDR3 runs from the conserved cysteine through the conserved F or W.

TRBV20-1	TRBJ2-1	CSATRQGMGNEQFF
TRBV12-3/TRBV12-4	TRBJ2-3	CATGAGDPDTQYF
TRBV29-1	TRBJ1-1	CSVNRVRNTEAFF
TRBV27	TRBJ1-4	CASSKAGGSNEKLFF
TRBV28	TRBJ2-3	CASSYSWDRGREDTQYF
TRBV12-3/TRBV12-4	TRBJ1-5	CASSFGGGWMPQHF
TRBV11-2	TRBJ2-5	CASSLEAGGSETQYF
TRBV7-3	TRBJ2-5	CASSRRGRETQYF
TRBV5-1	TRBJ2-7	CASSLAGPAAQREQYF
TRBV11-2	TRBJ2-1	CASSLRLAGGPIEQFF
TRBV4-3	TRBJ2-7	CASSQDPRGGRLDEQYF
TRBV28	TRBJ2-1	CASSFSGAEQFF
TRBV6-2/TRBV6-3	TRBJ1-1	CASSRIRRPLVNTEAFF
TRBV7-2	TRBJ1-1	CASSFYGQGGRAFF
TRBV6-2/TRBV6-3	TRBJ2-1	CASMSGGEQFF
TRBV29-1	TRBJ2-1	CSVESGSSYNEQFF
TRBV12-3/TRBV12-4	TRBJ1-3	CASSVNEKGNTIYF
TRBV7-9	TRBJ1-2	CASSTTGAGGYTF
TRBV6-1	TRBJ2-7	CASSKDRPSYEQYF
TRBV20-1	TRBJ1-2	CSARGTATYGYTF
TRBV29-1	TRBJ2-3	CSVVLGISSTDTQYF
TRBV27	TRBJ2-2	CASSLPSGRADGELFF
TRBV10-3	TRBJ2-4	CAISESSLGGLAKNIQYF
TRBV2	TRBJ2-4	CASRRRQGENIQYF
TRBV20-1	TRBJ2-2	CSAIRPTTGELFF
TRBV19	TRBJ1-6	CASSTQGTDNSPLHF